The text below deals with one T cell receptor (beta chain). The PCR had 60 Vbeta and 13 Jbeta primers. Profiled with immunoSEQ multiplex PCR; TCRdb holds only in-frame clones, not every one. The sample has 140,000 or so clones, and its top ten clones hold approximately 1%. The source of the sample is a study of cytomegalovirus exposure and HLA in healthy donors. This CDR3 comprises 16 residues. The ends were cut back, 0 bases at V and 2 bases at J, with 14 bases in the middle. Germline V gives CDR1 MNHNS, CDR2 SASEGT. The sequence was collected from a male donor in good health and CMV-seronegative. This chain connects TRBV6-1 to TRBJ2-7; perhaps TRBD1 as D (6 bases). Sequencing used PBMCs. The CDR3 protein is CASSEAVGASPYEQYF. The CDR3 nucleotides read TGTGCCAGCAGTGAAGCTGTGGGGGCGTCCCCCTACGAGCAGTACTTC.